These T cell receptor beta chains were read from a single sample in a study of T cell responses to AZD1222 COVID-19 vaccine. Generated by immunoSEQ multiplex PCR, the TCRdb table keeps only in-frame clones and is missing some. The data show 120,000 to 150,000 clones, around 88% seen once. The material sequenced was peripheral blood, taken on day 0 of AZD1222 vaccination. These receptor sequences come from an adult in good health. Both conserved end residues are part of each CDR3.

j_gene: TRBJ1-1; v_gene: TRBV2; CDR3aa: CASSVGDRAQGEAFF
j_gene: TRBJ1-2; v_gene: TRBV10-3; CDR3aa: CAISEAGRGGYTF
j_gene: TRBJ2-1; v_gene: TRBV4-1; CDR3aa: CASSQGLAGLLSYNEQFF
j_gene: TRBJ2-5; v_gene: TRBV7-9; CDR3aa: CASSFVGAVQETQYF
j_gene: TRBJ2-2; v_gene: TRBV6-2/TRBV6-3; CDR3aa: CASSYGATNTGELFF
j_gene: TRBJ2-7; v_gene: TRBV12-3/TRBV12-4; CDR3aa: CASSQQRYEQYF
j_gene: TRBJ1-2; v_gene: TRBV5-1; CDR3aa: CASSFWTEGYGYTF
j_gene: TRBJ1-3; v_gene: TRBV7-7; CDR3aa: CASSPGQGGNTIYF
j_gene: TRBJ1-2; v_gene: TRBV2; CDR3aa: CASSLGLYGYTF
j_gene: TRBJ1-5; v_gene: TRBV28; CDR3aa: CASTVGSQPQHF
j_gene: TRBJ1-1; v_gene: TRBV6-5; CDR3aa: CASSQETGARTEAFF
j_gene: TRBJ2-7; v_gene: TRBV2; CDR3aa: CASSGSDSSYEQYF
j_gene: TRBJ1-2; v_gene: TRBV28; CDR3aa: CASSSSGGADYGYTF
j_gene: TRBJ1-2; v_gene: TRBV21-1; CDR3aa: CASSKRTGLPGYTF
j_gene: TRBJ2-7; v_gene: TRBV6-6; CDR3aa: CASSGGRYEQYF
j_gene: TRBJ2-7; v_gene: TRBV28; CDR3aa: CASSGTGGYEQYF
j_gene: TRBJ1-5; v_gene: TRBV5-1; CDR3aa: CASSSTGDNQPQHF
j_gene: TRBJ1-1; v_gene: TRBV18; CDR3aa: CASSPRTVTNTEAFF
j_gene: TRBJ1-4; v_gene: TRBV2; CDR3aa: CATRQGEGEKLFF
j_gene: TRBJ2-1; v_gene: TRBV5-1; CDR3aa: CASSEGQGATNEQFF
j_gene: TRBJ1-1; v_gene: TRBV30; CDR3aa: CAWSVQENTEAFF
j_gene: TRBJ1-3; v_gene: TRBV19; CDR3aa: CASSKGESRNTIYF
j_gene: TRBJ1-2; v_gene: TRBV5-1; CDR3aa: CASSLVPGVQDYGYTF
j_gene: TRBJ1-5; v_gene: TRBV7-9; CDR3aa: CASSLSNQPQHF
j_gene: TRBJ2-3; v_gene: TRBV24-1; CDR3aa: CATSVPPGDTQYF
j_gene: TRBJ1-3; v_gene: TRBV2; CDR3aa: CASSVRQHYGGNTIYF